The subject of this entry is one TCR beta chain. The antigen remains undetermined. Using immunoSEQ multiplex PCR, the repertoire was profiled, and TCRdb retains in-frame clones only, with some absent. The data contain 75,000 to 90,000 clones, 92% of them singletons. The CDR3 covers 15 residues. V gave up 4 bases and J gave up 9 bases; unmatched junction bases: 7. In germline, CDR1 is SGHKS, CDR2 YYEKEE (reference sequence). The data derive from a study of OX40 agonist ivuxolimab in advanced cancers. Overall study results and limits: Researchers did not establish what antigens the expanded peripheral T cells target.

The sample here was CD4+ or CD8+ T cells sorted from blood, taken in a trial of the OX40 agonist ivuxolimab. This clonotype was obtained from an adult with an advanced solid tumor such as melanoma, head and neck, liver or kidney cancer. V usage is TRBV5-5 and J usage is TRBJ1-6; TRBD1 matches at 10 bases. CDR3 nucleotides: TGTGCCAGCAGCACCCCGGGACAGGGGACTTCACCCCTCCACTTT. Protein sequence: CASSTPGQGTSPLHF.